Listed below are T cell receptor beta chains from one sample, sequenced in a study of cytomegalovirus exposure and HLA in healthy donors. The protocol was immunoSEQ multiplex PCR, while the TCRdb copy is restricted to in-frame clones and leaves out a portion. Of roughly 120,000 clones listed, around two thirds are singletons. The sample taken for sequencing was PBMCs. These receptors all come from a woman in her thirties or forties in good health and CMV-seropositive. Both conserved end residues are part of each CDR3. Each record gives: CDR3 DNA, CDR3 protein, D gene, J gene, CDR3 length, V gene. The D gene is left open where the match is weak.

TGTGCCAGCAGTGAATGGGTGGGGGGGGCCTACGAGCAGTACTTC	CASSEWVGGAYEQYF	TRBD2	TRBJ2-7	15	TRBV2
TGCGCCAGCAGCCAAGGGCGGAGCACTGAAGCTTTCTTT	CASSQGRSTEAFF	.	TRBJ1-1	13	TRBV4-3
TGCGCCAGCAGCTGGACTACAGGGGGCTACGAGCAGTACTTC	CASSWTTGGYEQYF	TRBD1	TRBJ2-7	14	TRBV5-1
TGTGCTGCGCGGGGGACTTACAATGAGCAGTTCTTC	CAARGTYNEQFF	TRBD2	TRBJ2-1	12	TRBV25-1
TGTGCCAGCAGCTCACCCGGGACAGGGGACTATGGCTACACCTTC	CASSSPGTGDYGYTF	TRBD1	TRBJ1-2	15	TRBV7-9
TGTGCCAGCAGCTTAGCTTCCAGGGGCACTGAAGCTTTCTTT	CASSLASRGTEAFF	.	TRBJ1-1	14	TRBV11-1
TGCGCCAGCAGCAGTTCCGGGACAGGAACCTACGAGCAGTACTTC	CASSSSGTGTYEQYF	TRBD1	TRBJ2-7	15	TRBV5-1
TGTGCCAGCAGCTGGGGACTAGCGTCCCTAGAGACCCAGTACTTC	CASSWGLASLETQYF	TRBD2	TRBJ2-5	15	TRBV5-4
TGTGCCAGCAGCGGTAACAGGGCCGGAAACACCATATATTTT	CASSGNRAGNTIYF	.	TRBJ1-3	14	TRBV7-2
TGTGCCAGCCTAGGACAGGGGATATATGGCTACACCTTC	CASLGQGIYGYTF	TRBD1	TRBJ1-2	13	TRBV19
TGTGCCAGCAGCCCGACAGGGCTCCCGATGAACACTGAAGCTTTCTTT	CASSPTGLPMNTEAFF	TRBD1	TRBJ1-1	16	TRBV4-2
TGTGCCAGCAGTTTAAGTCGGCAGGGCAATGAGCAGTTCTTC	CASSLSRQGNEQFF	.	TRBJ2-1	14	TRBV6-6
TGTGCCAGCAGTGCGCGGGTCTACAATGAGCAGTTCTTC	CASSARVYNEQFF	.	TRBJ2-1	13	TRBV2
TGTGCCAGCAGTGGCACCGGGACTAGAGGTTTCGAGCAGTACTTC	CASSGTGTRGFEQYF	TRBD2	TRBJ2-7	15	TRBV6-1
TGTGCCAGCAGTGCCGGGGTCCAAGAGACCCAGTACTTC	CASSAGVQETQYF	.	TRBJ2-5	13	TRBV2
TGTGCCAGTAGTATAAAAGGGGGCAACCAGCCCCAGCATTTT	CASSIKGGNQPQHF	TRBD1	TRBJ1-5	14	TRBV19